Listed below are T cell receptor beta chains from one sample, sequenced in a study of OX40 agonist ivuxolimab in advanced cancers. The assay was immunoSEQ multiplex PCR, and TCRdb's table has in-frame clones only and misses some. The table has under 85,000 clones, over 90% seen once. This sample comprised CD4+ or CD8+ T cells sorted from blood, obtained in a trial of the OX40 agonist ivuxolimab. These receptors all come from an adult with an advanced solid tumor such as melanoma, head and neck, liver or kidney cancer. CDR3s include the opening cysteine and the closing phenylalanine or tryptophan. D genes are given only for firm matches. The size entry is marked missing in some rows and otherwise reads once, few, many or a size class.

v_gene	d_gene	abundance	j_gene	CDR3nt	CDR3aa
TRBV6-1	TRBD2	.	TRBJ2-1	TGTGCCAGCAGTGAAGAGGTGGGAGGGAGCTCCTACAATGAGCAGTTCTTC	CASSEEVGGSSYNEQFF
TRBV27	.	.	TRBJ2-3	TGTGCCAGCAGTTTATCGAGTTTATCCTATACGCAGTATTTT	CASSLSSLSYTQYF
TRBV9	TRBD2	.	TRBJ2-1	TGTGCCAGCAGCGTCAGCCTAGCGGGCTACAATGAGCAGTTCTTC	CASSVSLAGYNEQFF
TRBV21-1	.	.	TRBJ2-5	TGTGCCAGCAGCAAAGTGGTTAGGTGTCAGTACCAAGAGACCCAGTACTTC	CASSKVVRCQYQETQYF
TRBV27	.	.	TRBJ2-1	TGTGCCAGCAGCCCTCAAGGAGTTCCTACGTACAATGAGCAGTTCTTC	CASSPQGVPTYNEQFF
TRBV5-6	TRBD1	.	TRBJ2-5	TGTGCCAGCAGTCCAGGGGGAGAGACCCAGTACTTC	CASSPGGETQYF
TRBV19	TRBD1	.	TRBJ2-5	TGTGCCAGTAGTCTTTACAGGGGAATGGGGGAGACCCAGTACTTC	CASSLYRGMGETQYF
TRBV13	.	.	TRBJ1-1	TGTGCCAGCAACGACGGTACTGACACTGAAGCTTTCTTT	CASNDGTDTEAFF
TRBV4-1	.	.	TRBJ2-1	TGCGCCAGCAGCCAAGATGCCAGCCGCAATGAGCAGTTCTTC	CASSQDASRNEQFF
TRBV27	.	once	TRBJ1-3	TGTGCCAGCAGTTTATCGAGGGACCCTGGAAACACCATATATTTT	CASSLSRDPGNTIYF
TRBV7-6	TRBD2	.	TRBJ2-3	TGTGCCAGCAGCTCTCTAGCGGACTACGATAGGGATACGCAGTATTTT	CASSSLADYDRDTQYF
TRBV29-1	.	once	TRBJ2-1	TGCAGCGCAACAGAGGGGGACAATGAGCAGTTCTTC	CSATEGDNEQFF
TRBV6-5	.	.	TRBJ1-6	TGTGCCAGCAGTTACGCCGGGAGCCCTAATTCACCCCTCCACTTT	CASSYAGSPNSPLHF
TRBV29-1	TRBD2	.	TRBJ2-1	TGCAGCGTTGACCCCACTAGCGGGAGTGTCCATGAGCAGTTCTTC	CSVDPTSGSVHEQFF
TRBV5-8	TRBD2	.	TRBJ2-6	TGTGCCAGCAGCTTGGTGGCGGGGGGTTTCTCTGGGGCCAACGTCCTGACTTTC	CASSLVAGGFSGANVLTF
TRBV10-1	TRBD2	few	TRBJ2-2	TGCGCCAGCAGTGATACAGCAGTAGCGGGAATAACCGGGGAGCTGTTTTTT	CASSDTAVAGITGELFF
TRBV11-2	TRBD2	.	TRBJ2-1	TGTGCCAGCAGCGTCAGCGGGAGGCCCCACAATGAGCAGTTCTTC	CASSVSGRPHNEQFF
TRBV6-5	.	.	TRBJ2-5	TGTGCCAGCAGTTACGACTTGGGGGAGACCCAGTACTTC	CASSYDLGETQYF
TRBV7-6	.	.	TRBJ2-1	TGTGCCAGCAGCGCCGCCGCAGGGCCGGGTGAGCAGTTCTTC	CASSAAAGPGEQFF
TRBV6-5	.	.	TRBJ2-6	TGTGCCAGCAGTTACAGGGGCTTCTCTGGGGCCAACGTCCTGACTTTC	CASSYRGFSGANVLTF
TRBV4-1	TRBD1	.	TRBJ2-3	TGCGCCAGCAGCCGGAACAGGGGAGAGGCAGATACGCAGTATTTT	CASSRNRGEADTQYF
TRBV5-5	TRBD1	.	TRBJ1-3	TGTGCCAGCAGCTTGTTGGTTTGGGGACAGGGGACGGGAAACACCATATATTTT	CASSLLVWGQGTGNTIYF
TRBV11-3	.	few	TRBJ1-1	TGTGCCAGCAGCCGCAGGGTGAACACTGAAGCTTTCTTT	CASSRRVNTEAFF
TRBV7-9	.	.	TRBJ2-4	TGTGCCAGCAGCCCCCCGGCTGGAAACATTCAGTACTTC	CASSPPAGNIQYF
TRBV5-5	TRBD1	.	TRBJ1-3	TGTGCCAGCCGCTCCGGGACAGGGCTTGGAAACACCATATATTTT	CASRSGTGLGNTIYF
TRBV2	.	.	TRBJ1-4	TGTGCCAGCAGTGAATTTGGGGGGAGGAATGAAAAACTGTTTTTT	CASSEFGGRNEKLFF
TRBV27	TRBD2	.	TRBJ2-1	TGTGCCAGCAGTTGCCTCCTTTCCCAGACTAGCGGGGAGTGTCTGGGCTCCTACAATGAGCAGTTCTTC	CASSCLLSQTSGECLGSYNEQFF
TRBV6-5	.	.	TRBJ1-1	TGTGCCAGCAGTGATACAGGGCTCGAAGCTTTCTTT	CASSDTGLEAFF
TRBV5-5	.	.	TRBJ2-7	TGTGCCAGCAGCTTCTCATGGTCCTACGAGCAGTACTTC	CASSFSWSYEQYF
TRBV7-3	.	.	TRBJ2-7	TGTGCCAGCAGCTTAAAGCCGACTCAGAGTTCCTACGAGCAGTACTTC	CASSLKPTQSSYEQYF
TRBV4-3	TRBD2	.	TRBJ2-1	TGCGCCAGCAGCCAAGTAACTAGCGGGGGGCCCTACAATGAGCAGTTCTTC	CASSQVTSGGPYNEQFF
TRBV5-8	.	.	TRBJ2-1	TGTGCCAGCAGCTCCCTAAGGGTAAGCGTAAGTGAGCAGTTCTTC	CASSSLRVSVSEQFF
TRBV4-3	.	.	TRBJ1-2	TGCGCCAGCAGCCAAGAGGGGGACCGTCCCTATGGCTACACCTTC	CASSQEGDRPYGYTF
TRBV10-1	.	few	TRBJ2-2	TGCGCCAGCAGTGACCCAAACACCGGGGAGCTGTTTTTT	CASSDPNTGELFF
TRBV11-2	.	.	TRBJ1-1	TGTGCCAGCAGCTACAGGAACACTGAAGCTTTCTTT	CASSYRNTEAFF
TRBV27	.	.	TRBJ2-7	TGTGCCAGCAGCATTATGGGCGGGGGACAGAACTACGAGCAGTACTTC	CASSIMGGGQNYEQYF
TRBV27	.	.	TRBJ2-1	TGTGCCAGCACCCTCTCACTAGCCCTCTACAATGAGCAGTTCTTC	CASTLSLALYNEQFF
TRBV27	.	.	TRBJ1-5	TGTGCCAGCAGTACTGGAAATCAGCCCCAGCATTTT	CASSTGNQPQHF
TRBV27	.	.	TRBJ2-5	TGTGCCAGCGGTCCACCCTCGGAGACCCAGTACTTC	CASGPPSETQYF
TRBV5-6	.	.	TRBJ1-1	TGTGCCAGCAGCTTGGGACCCACGGCCGAAGCTTTCTTT	CASSLGPTAEAFF
TRBV11-2	.	.	TRBJ2-7	TGTGCCAGCAGCCTAGTTGTAGTCCTCTCCTACGAGCAGTACTTC	CASSLVVVLSYEQYF
TRBV5-1	TRBD2	.	TRBJ2-7	TGCGCCAGCACGGCCGGGACTAGCGGATTGTCCTACGAGCAGTACTTC	CASTAGTSGLSYEQYF
TRBV4-1	.	.	TRBJ1-5	TGCGCCAGCAGCCAAGGTGTCGGGGAACGGAGGAATCAGCCCCAGCATTTT	CASSQGVGERRNQPQHF
TRBV14	.	once	TRBJ2-7	TGTGCCAGCAGCCAAGCTGGACGGGTCTACGAGCAGTACTTC	CASSQAGRVYEQYF
TRBV5-1	.	once	TRBJ2-5	TGCGCCAGCAGCTTCCACCCTCAAGAGACCCAGTACTTC	CASSFHPQETQYF
TRBV5-4	.	.	TRBJ2-1	TGTGCCAGCATAGGGTACAATGAGCAGTTCTTC	CASIGYNEQFF
TRBV27	TRBD2	.	TRBJ2-7	TGTGCCAGCAGTTTGTACGGACTAGCGGACTACGAGCAGTACTTC	CASSLYGLADYEQYF
TRBV27	.	.	TRBJ2-3	TGTGCCAGCAGTTTATCAATCTCGGCGGATACGCAGTATTTT	CASSLSISADTQYF